Listed below are T cell receptor beta chains from one sample, sequenced in a study of control samples from healthy donors and cancer patients. Sequenced by immunoSEQ multiplex PCR; TCRdb stores in-frame clones only, minus some. Here the sample spans about 120,000 clones, more than 85% being singletons. The sample consisted of blood. The receptors come from a man aged 18-30 years in good health. Each CDR3 is given with its conserved first and last residue. The order of the fields is D gene, V gene, clone size, J gene, CDR3 protein, CDR3 DNA. D genes are given only for firm matches. Clone size is given for some rows only: seen once, a few or many times, or a class if the clone is expanded.

D: TRBD2; V: TRBV7-2; size: -; J: TRBJ2-4; CDR3: CASSLQIGGRAKNIQYF; DNA: TGTGCCAGCAGCTTACAGATCGGGGGGAGAGCCAAAAACATTCAGTACTTC
D: -; V: TRBV6-6; size: -; J: TRBJ2-2; CDR3: CASRQTGLTGELFF; DNA: TGTGCCAGCAGGCAGACAGGACTCACCGGGGAGCTGTTTTTT
D: -; V: TRBV4-2; size: -; J: TRBJ2-1; CDR3: CASSRRRGESYNEQFF; DNA: TGTGCCAGCAGCCGACGACGAGGGGAGTCCTACAATGAGCAGTTCTTC
D: TRBD1; V: TRBV2; size: few; J: TRBJ1-6; CDR3: CARGGQRDSPLHF; DNA: TGTGCCAGGGGGGGACAGCGGGATTCACCCCTCCACTTT
D: -; V: TRBV4-1; size: -; J: TRBJ2-3; CDR3: CASSQEWGISTDTQYF; DNA: TGCGCCAGCAGCCAAGAATGGGGCATCAGCACAGATACGCAGTATTTT
D: TRBD2; V: TRBV6-4; size: few; J: TRBJ2-1; CDR3: CASSVAGDYNEQFF; DNA: TGTGCCAGCAGTGTAGCGGGAGACTACAATGAGCAGTTCTTC
D: TRBD1; V: TRBV30; size: few; J: TRBJ1-6; CDR3: CAWRGQGSSYNSPLHF; DNA: TGTGCCTGGAGGGGACAGGGGAGCTCCTATAATTCACCCCTCCACTTT
D: -; V: TRBV5-1; size: -; J: TRBJ2-1; CDR3: CASSILREQFF; DNA: TGCGCCAGCAGCATACTACGCGAGCAGTTCTTC
D: TRBD1; V: TRBV7-9; size: -; J: TRBJ1-5; CDR3: CASSRGQAVGNQPQHF; DNA: TGTGCCAGCAGCCGTGGACAGGCGGTGGGCAATCAGCCCCAGCATTTT
D: TRBD1; V: TRBV7-8; size: once; J: TRBJ2-2; CDR3: CASTGRDSTGELFF; DNA: TGTGCCAGCACCGGTAGGGACAGCACCGGGGAGCTGTTTTTT
D: TRBD2; V: TRBV7-3; size: -; J: TRBJ2-5; CDR3: CASSLGWGASGTAETQYF; DNA: TGTGCCAGCAGCTTAGGATGGGGAGCTAGCGGGACCGCAGAGACCCAGTACTTC
D: -; V: TRBV6-5; size: -; J: TRBJ2-7; CDR3: CASGSSPYEQYF; DNA: TGTGCCAGCGGAAGCAGCCCCTACGAGCAGTACTTC
D: -; V: TRBV5-1; size: -; J: TRBJ2-5; CDR3: CASSLGGAAAGRETQYF; DNA: TGCGCCAGCAGCTTGGGAGGCGCAGCGGCAGGACGGGAGACCCAGTACTTC
D: TRBD2; V: TRBV24-1; size: -; J: TRBJ2-3; CDR3: CATRGTSGTQYF; DNA: TGTGCCACCAGGGGGACTAGCGGTACGCAGTATTTT
D: -; V: TRBV6-5; size: -; J: TRBJ2-3; CDR3: CASSYSQRASTDTQYF; DNA: TGTGCCAGCAGTTACTCCCAGCGGGCGAGCACAGATACGCAGTATTTT
D: TRBD1; V: TRBV4-1; size: -; J: TRBJ2-7; CDR3: CASSQPGQGAYEQYF; DNA: TGCGCCAGCAGCCAGCCCGGACAGGGGGCATACGAGCAGTACTTC
D: -; V: TRBV18; size: -; J: TRBJ1-2; CDR3: CASSQSDGTYGYTF; DNA: TGTGCCAGCTCCCAATCGGACGGGACCTATGGCTACACCTTC
D: -; V: TRBV11-2; size: -; J: TRBJ1-4; CDR3: CASSFGGQVHEKLFF; DNA: TGTGCCAGCAGCTTCGGAGGGCAGGTTCACGAAAAACTGTTTTTT
D: TRBD1; V: TRBV7-3; size: -; J: TRBJ1-2; CDR3: CASSSTGYSGYTF; DNA: TGTGCCAGCAGCTCGACAGGGTATTCTGGCTACACCTTC
D: -; V: TRBV2; size: -; J: TRBJ1-2; CDR3: CASSGLLNYGYTF; DNA: TGTGCCAGCAGTGGGCTACTAAACTATGGCTACACCTTC
D: -; V: TRBV7-9; size: -; J: TRBJ1-2; CDR3: CASSRDGVDGYTF; DNA: TGTGCCAGCAGCCGGGACGGGGTTGATGGCTACACCTTC
D: -; V: TRBV30; size: once; J: TRBJ2-5; CDR3: CAWSVSRLQETQYF; DNA: TGTGCCTGGAGTGTAAGTCGGTTACAAGAGACCCAGTACTTC
D: TRBD2; V: TRBV27; size: -; J: TRBJ2-5; CDR3: CASSRPASGRVGTQYF; DNA: TGTGCCAGCAGTCGCCCGGCTAGCGGGAGGGTCGGGACCCAGTACTTC
D: -; V: TRBV27; size: once; J: TRBJ2-7; CDR3: CASRNHEQYF; DNA: TGTGCCAGCAGAAACCACGAGCAGTACTTC
D: -; V: TRBV7-9; size: -; J: TRBJ1-1; CDR3: CASSADSSKAFF; DNA: TGTGCCAGCAGCGCCGACAGTAGTAAAGCTTTCTTT
D: -; V: TRBV30; size: -; J: TRBJ2-3; CDR3: CACRGGSDTQYF; DNA: TGTGCCTGCAGGGGGGGATCAGATACGCAGTATTTT
D: -; V: TRBV27; size: once; J: TRBJ1-6; CDR3: CASRQGRNSYNSPLHF; DNA: TGTGCCAGCAGACAAGGACGGAACTCCTATAATTCACCCCTCCACTTT
D: -; V: TRBV5-4; size: -; J: TRBJ2-5; CDR3: CASSLGGGRSQETQYF; DNA: TGTGCCAGCAGCTTGGGAGGTGGCCGGTCCCAAGAGACCCAGTACTTC
D: -; V: TRBV7-2; size: -; J: TRBJ1-2; CDR3: CASSPWLGGNYGYTF; DNA: TGTGCCAGCAGCCCCTGGTTGGGGGGAAACTATGGCTACACCTTC
D: TRBD1; V: TRBV6-5; size: -; J: TRBJ1-2; CDR3: CASRVTGAGGYTF; DNA: TGTGCCAGCAGAGTAACAGGGGCCGGTGGCTACACCTTC
D: -; V: TRBV5-1; size: -; J: TRBJ1-3; CDR3: CASSPNPLGNTIYF; DNA: TGCGCCAGCAGCCCAAACCCGCTAGGAAACACCATATATTTT
D: -; V: TRBV21-1; size: -; J: TRBJ1-2; CDR3: CASSTPAGYTF; DNA: TGTGCCAGCAGCACTCCGGCTGGCTACACCTTC
D: -; V: TRBV6-1; size: -; J: TRBJ1-5; CDR3: CASSGMIGSQGLNQPQHF; DNA: TGTGCCAGCAGTGGCATGATAGGTTCACAGGGACTCAATCAGCCCCAGCATTTT
D: TRBD1; V: TRBV6-6; size: once; J: TRBJ1-4; CDR3: CASSPPGTGALGLFF; DNA: TGTGCCAGCAGTCCGCCCGGGACAGGGGCTCTCGGACTGTTTTTT
D: -; V: TRBV10-1; size: -; J: TRBJ2-5; CDR3: CASSAARQETQYF; DNA: TGCGCCAGCAGTGCAGCAAGACAAGAGACCCAGTACTTC
D: -; V: TRBV19; size: few; J: TRBJ1-1; CDR3: CASSPGDGAFF; DNA: TGTGCCAGTAGCCCGGGGGATGGGGCTTTCTTT
D: TRBD1; V: TRBV19; size: -; J: TRBJ2-7; CDR3: CASSISRGQGKVYEQYF; DNA: TGTGCCAGTAGTATATCCAGGGGGCAGGGTAAGGTATACGAGCAGTACTTC
D: -; V: TRBV5-1; size: -; J: TRBJ2-7; CDR3: CASSLVAGEGYEQYF; DNA: TGCGCCAGCAGCTTGGTTGCCGGGGAAGGGTACGAGCAGTACTTC
D: -; V: TRBV5-6; size: -; J: TRBJ1-6; CDR3: CASSFRGPSYNSPLHF; DNA: TGTGCCAGCAGCTTCAGGGGACCCTCCTATAATTCACCCCTCCACTTT
D: -; V: TRBV6-5; size: -; J: TRBJ1-2; CDR3: CASSNRVSNTF; DNA: TGTGCCAGCAGCAACCGGGTGTCAAACACCTTC
D: -; V: TRBV5-1; size: few; J: TRBJ2-3; CDR3: CASSQNTEDTDTQYF; DNA: TGCGCCAGCAGCCAAAACACCGAGGACACAGATACGCAGTATTTT
D: -; V: TRBV7-9; size: -; J: TRBJ1-1; CDR3: CASSLIQLMNTEAFF; DNA: TGTGCCAGCAGCTTGATACAGCTTATGAACACTGAAGCTTTCTTT
D: TRBD1; V: TRBV10-3; size: few; J: TRBJ1-1; CDR3: CAISDPDRVDTEAFF; DNA: TGTGCCATCAGTGACCCGGACAGGGTTGACACTGAAGCTTTCTTT
D: -; V: TRBV20-1; size: -; J: TRBJ1-2; CDR3: CSALGGYGYTF; DNA: TGCAGTGCTTTAGGAGGCTATGGCTACACCTTC